This T cell receptor (beta chain) appears in the sequencing data of a study of long-term antiretroviral therapy in people with HIV. Study background: Samples collected earliest predate the 2015 immediate-ART recommendation by about a decade.

Survey-level resolution applied to immunoSEQ assay v3.0. Sequencing was performed with immunoSEQ multiplex PCR; in TCRdb, only in-frame clones are kept and a portion is missing. The table lists 18,000 or so clones, more than 70% of them singletons. Note on this clone: Antigen specificity is unknown.

Germline V CDR1 and CDR2: GTSNPN, SVGIG (reference sequence). Unmatched junction bases numbered 4, after V lost 2 bases and J lost 4 bases. This CDR3 has 14 amino acids. Every specimen held between about 0.9-10 million cryopreserved PBMC. These were thawed and washed before DNA extraction. Findings of the study overall: In samples taken after ART, diversity increased but remained below transplant donor control levels. Whichever time point was examined, clones expanded before ART dominated the repertoire.

This material consisted of unsorted PBMCs, taken at the start of antiretroviral therapy, before treatment. The clonotype originates from a woman in her thirties or forties with HIV. The chain links TRBV30 to TRBJ2-2, with TRBD1 matching over 7 bases. This CDR3 is CAWSWGQPTGELFF. In DNA, the CDR3 is TGTGCCTGGAGTTGGGGACAGCCCACCGGGGAGCTGTTTTTT.